A selection of T cell receptor beta chains follows, all from one sample in a study of blood T cell repertoires in COVID-19. TCRdb's table, derived via immunoSEQ multiplex PCR, lists solely in-frame clones and lacks some. Found here are some 240,000 clones, 85% to 90% of them singletons; the top ten hold 4.6%. Sequencing input: peripheral blood. The receptors come from a woman aged 40 to 50 who had recovered from COVID-19. CDR3s include the opening cysteine and the closing phenylalanine or tryptophan. The D gene is left open where the match is weak. The size entry is marked missing in some rows and otherwise reads once, few, many or a size class.

>.|TRBD2|TRBV28|TRBJ2-3
TGTGCCAGCAGTTTTCCCTCCGGGACTAGCGGGGGGCTAGAGACTAGCACAGATACGCAGTATTTT
CASSFPSGTSGGLETSTDTQYF
>once|.|TRBV18|TRBJ1-3
TGTGCCAGCTCACCAAGCCAGGGGTTCTCTGGAAACACCATATATTTT
CASSPSQGFSGNTIYF
>.|TRBD1|TRBV6-2/TRBV6-3|TRBJ1-2
TGTGCCAGCAGTTACTCGGGACAGGGGCACTATGGCTACACCTTC
CASSYSGQGHYGYTF
>.|TRBD2|TRBV2|TRBJ2-2
TGTGCCAGCAGCACCGGGGTCGCTAGCGGGGGGGCGAAGCTGTTTTTT
CASSTGVASGGAKLFF
>.|.|TRBV5-6|TRBJ1-3
TGTGCCAGCAGCTCCGGAGAGTGGCGCACAAACTCTGGAAACACCATATATTTT
CASSSGEWRTNSGNTIYF
>.|.|TRBV30|TRBJ1-5
TGTGCCTGGAGTGGGGGGGGCTCTAGCAATCAGCCCCAGCATTTT
CAWSGGGSSNQPQHF
>.|.|TRBV10-3|TRBJ1-1
TGTGCCATCAGTGAGTCAGGTACAGGGGAAGCTTTCTTT
CAISESGTGEAFF
>.|.|TRBV7-9|TRBJ2-2
TGTGCCAGCAGGGAGGGAACCGGGGAGCTGTTTTTT
CASREGTGELFF
>once|TRBD2|TRBV6-2/TRBV6-3|TRBJ2-3
TGTGCCAGCACCCCGACTAGCGGTCTGACAGATACGCAGTATTTT
CASTPTSGLTDTQYF
>.|.|TRBV20-1|TRBJ1-4
TGCAGTGCTAGTTTCCGGGGAGGGAATGAAAAACTGTTTTTT
CSASFRGGNEKLFF
>.|TRBD1|TRBV27|TRBJ2-1
TGTGCCAGCAGTTTAATACCGGGACAGGTCACCGAGCAGTTCTTC
CASSLIPGQVTEQFF
>.|.|TRBV13|TRBJ2-1
TGTGCCAGCAGCTCTAGGGGGGGGCCTTACAATGAGCAGTTCTTC
CASSSRGGPYNEQFF
>once|.|TRBV11-2|TRBJ1-2
TGTGCCAGCAGCTCCCGAGTGAGGGTAGGAACTAACTATGGCTACACCTTC
CASSSRVRVGTNYGYTF
>.|TRBD2|TRBV10-3|TRBJ2-3
TGTGCCATCAGTGAGTCAATTGGGACTAGCGGGAGTGGGGATACGCAGTATTTT
CAISESIGTSGSGDTQYF
>.|TRBD1|TRBV10-3|TRBJ1-2
TGTGCCATCAGTGAGGGGACAGGGGGCGGAAACTATGGCTACACCTTC
CAISEGTGGGNYGYTF
>once|TRBD2|TRBV28|TRBJ2-7
TGTGCCAGCAGCCCTAGCGGGGGGAGCTCCTACGAGCAGTACTTC
CASSPSGGSSYEQYF
>.|.|TRBV28|TRBJ2-1
TGTGCCAGCACCCCCCCTGGGGCAGGGGTGTCCAATGAGCAGTTCTTC
CASTPPGAGVSNEQFF
>once|.|TRBV11-2|TRBJ2-2
TGTGCCAGCAGCTTGGGCGCAGACCCGAACACCGGGGAGCTGTTTTTT
CASSLGADPNTGELFF
>.|TRBD2|TRBV7-2|TRBJ2-1
TGTGCCAGCACCACTGGTGCTAGCGGGGGCTACAATGAGCAGTTCTTC
CASTTGASGGYNEQFF
>once|.|TRBV10-3|TRBJ1-4
TGTGCCATCAGTGAGTCTGTTGGCCAGAACCCTGAAAAACTGTTTTTT
CAISESVGQNPEKLFF
>.|TRBD2|TRBV2|TRBJ2-1
TGTGCCAGCATAGCGGGGGCGAAGAATGAGCAGTTCTTC
CASIAGAKNEQFF
>.|TRBD2|TRBV6-2/TRBV6-3|TRBJ2-1
TGTGCCAGCAGCCGGACTAGCGAACCTTACAATGAGCAGTTCTTC
CASSRTSEPYNEQFF
>.|TRBD2|TRBV4-3|TRBJ2-1
TGCGCCAGCAGCCCCACTAGCGCCTCAAGGGAGCAGTTCTTC
CASSPTSASREQFF
>once|.|TRBV9|TRBJ2-1
TGTGCCAGCAGCGTAGAGGGACTTCCTTACAATGAGCAGTTCTTC
CASSVEGLPYNEQFF
>.|.|TRBV19|TRBJ1-5
TGTGCCAGTAGTTTGGGCAGGGCTTATCAGCCCCAGCATTTT
CASSLGRAYQPQHF